Below are 22 T cell receptor beta chains sequenced from a single sample in a study of human T cells and chemical hapten exposure. Time point reported: pre-sensitization, week 0. Documented treatment: therapeutic diphenylcyclopropenone sensitization with weekly scalp DPC. TCRdb redid the calling of the RACE reads with MiXCR, one entry per CDR3 protein. In the table there are 380,000 or so distinct CDR3 sequences, about 5.4% of which are singletons. Sequences were derived from whole blood, sampled in connection with sensitization to the hapten diphenylcyclopropenone (DPC). The receptors were gathered from a woman aged 18-29 years with alopecia areata. Some clones in this sample may be carry-over from other donors' samples.

The table lists this clonotype with many counts. The rearrangement joins TRBV20-1 to TRBJ2-1, with 9 bases lining up with TRBD1. Germline V gene sequence: CDR1 DFQATT, CDR2 SNEGSKA (reference sequence). The J segment lost 5 bases and the V segment lost 6 bases, leaving 11 bases of the junction unmatched. This CDR3 has 15 amino acids. As DNA, the CDR3 is TGCAGTGCCACAGGGGGCTCGCAGTTCAACAATGAGCAGTTCTTC. Residues: CSATGGSQFNNEQFF.

This chain joins TRBV11-3 and TRBJ1-1; D gene ambiguous. The CDR3 runs to 14 residues. V lost 5 bases and J 5 bases, leaving 15 bases between the germline ends. Germline CDR1 SGHNT, CDR2 YENEEA. Here the CDR3 reads CASSLSTGRTEAFF. The DNA for the CDR3 is TGTGCCAGCAGCCTCAGCACGGGAAGGACTGAAGCTTTCTTT.

This chain uses TRBV20-1 with TRBJ2-5; 9 nucleotides match TRBD2. After removal of 6 bases from V and 2 bases from J, the junction contained 10 bases not matched to a gene. The CDR3 runs to 15 residues. Germline V CDR1 and CDR2: DFQATT, SNEGSKA (reference sequence). DNA for the CDR3: TGCAGTGCAGCCCCGGCTAGCGGGGCGCAAGAGACCCAGTACTTC. Protein sequence: CSAAPASGAQETQYF.

This clonotype came up a few times. The chain is built from TRBV7-2 and TRBJ2-1, with 9 bases lining up with TRBD1. V dropped 5 bases and J dropped 7; count of bases not matched to a gene: 9. Germline CDR1 is SGHTA and CDR2 is FQGNSA. The CDR3 spans 15 residues. CDR3 loop: CASSAGTGLDNEQFF. CDR3 bases: TGTGCCAGCAGCGCCGGGACAGGGTTGGATAATGAGCAGTTCTTC. Using reference TRBV7-2 and TRBJ2-1 for the parts outside the CDR3, the full variable domain is GAGVSQSPSNKVTEKGKDVELRCDPISGHTALYWYRQSLGQGLEFLIYFQGNSAPDKSGLPSDRFSAERTGGSVSTLTIQRTQQEDSAVYLCASSAGTGLDNEQFFGPGTRLTVL.

This clonotype was detected many times. The V call is TRBV28, the J call TRBJ1-1, with D possibly being TRBD1 (5 bases). Trimming took 7 bases from V and 0 from J, leaving 15 bases between them. The CDR3 spans 15 residues. In germline, CDR1 is MDHEN, CDR2 SYDVKM. CDR3 sequence: CASMGSDSMNTEAFF. In DNA, the CDR3 is TGTGCCAGCATGGGATCTGACAGCATGAACACTGAAGCTTTCTTT. The entire variable domain, with the rest obtained from reference TRBV28 and TRBJ1-1, is as follows: DVKVTQSSRYLVKRTGEKVFLECVQDMDHENMFWYRQDPGLGLRLIYFSYDVKMKEKGDIPEGYSVSREKKERFSLILESASTNQTSMYLCASMGSDSMNTEAFFGQGTRLTVV.

The chain is built from TRBV27 and TRBJ2-3, with no clear D. The CDR3 loop spans 14 amino acids. Germline V gene lookup returns CDR1 MNHEY and CDR2 SMNVEV (reference sequence). Trimming removed 5 bases at V and 2 bases at J, with 11 bases between. The CDR3 nucleotides are TGTGCCAGCAGTCAACAAGGAGACACAGATACGCAGTATTTT. It is translated as CASSQQGDTDTQYF.

There are many counts of this clonotype. V is TRBV7-9 and J is TRBJ2-2; D is perhaps TRBD2 (7 bases). CDR1 SEHNR and CDR2 FQNEAQ come from the germline V gene (reference sequence). V was pared by 8 bases and J by 0 bases, with 10 bases between. The CDR3 covers 14 residues. As DNA, the CDR3 is TGTGCCAGCGAAGGGGGGGCGAACACCGGGGAGCTGTTTTTT. Protein sequence: CASEGGANTGELFF.

J is TRBJ1-2 and V is TRBV6-5, with D uncertain. Trimming removed 2 bases at V and 4 bases at J, with 17 bases between. This CDR3 comprises 16 residues. From germline, CDR1 is MNHEY and CDR2 SVGAGI. The CDR3 loop is CASSYNLAGTIYGYTF. CDR3 coding DNA: TGTGCCAGCAGTTACAATCTAGCGGGAACCATCTATGGCTACACCTTC.

This clonotype was observed many times. The rearrangement joins TRBV12-3 or TRBV12-4 to TRBJ2-1; no definite D call. CDR3 length equals 14 residues. The ends were cut back, 8 bases at V and 9 bases at J, with 20 bases in the middle. The CDR3 DNA reads TGTGCCAGCGGGTTAGCAGGTGGGCTACGTGAGCAGTTCTTC. Protein sequence: CASGLAGGLREQFF.

This clonotype was picked up a small number of times. This sequence joins TRBV25-1 and TRBJ2-7; D is uncertain. The CDR3 spans 14 residues. Germline V CDR1 and CDR2: MGHDK, SYGVNS. Trimming removed 1 base at V and 0 bases at J, with 7 bases between. CDR3 in DNA: TGTGCCAGCAGTGAATTCCCGAACTCCTACGAGCAGTACTTC. Amino acids: CASSEFPNSYEQYF.

This clonotype was found many times. The chain uses TRBV7-3 and TRBJ2-1, with 7 positions matching TRBD1. J lost 7 bases, V lost 5 bases, and 2 bases had no gene match. Germline V gives CDR1 SGHTA, CDR2 FQGTGA. The CDR3 is 12 residues long. CDR3 sequence: CASSPTGNEQFF. The CDR3, as DNA: TGTGCCAGCAGCCCGACAGGGAATGAGCAGTTCTTC.

Many counts were recorded for this clonotype. This rearrangement joins TRBV28 to TRBJ2-7; 10 bases align to TRBD1. The J segment lost 11 bases and the V segment lost 5 bases, leaving 3 bases of the junction unmatched. Germline values: CDR1 MDHEN, CDR2 SYDVKM. The CDR3 length is 11 residues. Written as DNA, the CDR3 is TGTGCCAGCAGTGGGGACAGGGGAGAGTACTTC. Protein: CASSGDRGEYF.

This clonotype came up many times. The chain joins TRBV9 to TRBJ2-1; 9 nucleotides match TRBD1. The CDR3 totals 18 residues. V lost 0 bases and J lost 7; bases outside the gene matches: 14. Germline V lookup: CDR1 SGDLS, CDR2 YYNGEE. DNA for the CDR3: TGTGCCAGCAGCGTAGAAATGTGGGGACAGGGAATATCAAATGAGCAGTTCTTC. As protein: CASSVEMWGQGISNEQFF.

The chain carries TRBV6-2 or TRBV6-3 and TRBJ1-2; 7 positions match TRBD1. CDR1 is MNHEY, CDR2 SVGEGT, per germline. The V gene end was trimmed by 2 bases and the J gene end by 4 bases; junction bases not matched to a gene: 1. This CDR3 has 13 amino acids. In DNA, the CDR3 is TGTGCCAGCAGTTACGCAGGGGGCTATGGCTACACCTTC. As protein: CASSYAGGYGYTF.

This clonotype has a handful of counts. The genes are TRBV7-9 and TRBJ2-5, with D hard to call. This CDR3 has 15 amino acids. Trimming cost V 0 bases and J 2 bases, with 10 bases left between them. CDR1 and CDR2 (germline): SEHNR, FQNEAQ (reference sequence). In DNA, the CDR3 is TGTGCCAGCAGCTTAGCGATCGAGGAACAAGAGACCCAGTACTTC. It yields the protein CASSLAIEEQETQYF.

This clonotype has ten or more counts. The V call is TRBV5-1, the J call TRBJ2-3, with D unresolved. Between the trimmed V and J ends, which lost 2 bases and 4 bases, there was a span of 8 bases. CDR1 is SGHRS, CDR2 YFSETQ, per germline. The CDR3 extends over 13 amino acids. The CDR3 spells CASSFPLADTQYF. DNA of the CDR3: TGCGCCAGCAGCTTCCCGCTAGCAGATACGCAGTATTTT.

J is TRBJ2-5 and V is TRBV20-1; a weak D match, TRBD1 (6 bases). The V end lost 0 bases, the J end lost 1 base, and 12 bases lay between the germline ends. CDR3 length: 15 residues. Germline loops: CDR1 DFQATT, CDR2 SNEGSKA (reference sequence). The CDR3 sequence is CSARDAQGSQETQYF. The DNA for the CDR3 is TGCAGTGCTAGAGATGCACAGGGAAGCCAAGAGACCCAGTACTTC.

This chain links TRBV10-3 with TRBJ2-5, with 8 positions matching TRBD2. Germline V lookup: CDR1 ENHRY, CDR2 SYGVKD. The CDR3 has 15 amino acids. V gave up 0 bases and J gave up 5 bases; unmatched junction bases: 5. CDR3 in DNA: TGTGCCATCAGTGAGTCGGAAGCGGGGGCGGAGACCCAGTACTTC. As protein: CAISESEAGAETQYF.

V is TRBV7-2 and J is TRBJ1-2, with 11 bases that match TRBD1. Germline V gene sequence: CDR1 SGHTA, CDR2 FQGNSA. The length of the CDR3 is 17 residues. V dropped 1 base and J dropped 4; count of bases not matched to a gene: 8. In nucleotides, the CDR3 is TGTGCCAGCAGCTTAGGGACAGGGGGCGAGTTCAGCTATGGCTACACCTTC. Translating it yields CASSLGTGGEFSYGYTF.

The rearrangement uses TRBV7-2 and TRBJ2-7, with D perhaps matching TRBD1 (5 bases). The V and J ends lost 6 bases and 2 bases respectively, with 14 bases between them. This CDR3 region has 14 residues. From germline, CDR1 is SGHTA and CDR2 FQGNSA. As DNA, the CDR3 is TGTGCCAGCAGTCAAGGGGCATTACCCTACGAGCAGTACTTC. Translated: CASSQGALPYEQYF.

This clonotype has just a few counts. The chain links TRBV28 to TRBJ2-4; D is undetermined. The CDR3 totals 16 residues. Germline values: CDR1 MDHEN, CDR2 SYDVKM. V was pared by 3 bases and J by 2 bases, with 14 bases between. The CDR3 nucleotides are TGTGCCAGCAGTTTTTATAGTAGTGGGTCCAAAAACATTCAGTACTTC. This encodes CASSFYSSGSKNIQYF.

This clonotype has a handful of counts. The CDR3 reads CASSYTLAGALSYNEQFF. In nucleotides, the CDR3 is TGTGCCAGCAGTTACACACTAGCGGGGGCCCTCTCCTACAATGAGCAGTTCTTC. V gene TRBV6-2 or TRBV6-3 combines with J gene TRBJ2-1; 11 bases line up with TRBD2. The CDR3 has 18 residues. Germline lookup yields CDR1 MNHEY and CDR2 SVGEGT. Trimming at V came to 2 bases and at J to 0 bases, leaving 6 bases not matched to a gene.